The rows below give T cell receptor beta chains drawn from one sample of a study of PD-L1 blockade in urothelial cancer. Only in-frame clones appear in the TCRdb table, and some are missing; sequencing was by immunoSEQ multiplex PCR. The profile shows about 76,000 clones, approximately 87% of them singletons. Here the sequenced sample was PBMCs, taken around atezolizumab (anti-PD-L1) treatment. The origin of the receptors is a man between 65 and 85 years old with urothelial cancer. CDR3s include the opening cysteine and the closing phenylalanine or tryptophan. Each record gives: CDR3 length, J gene, D gene, V gene, clone size, CDR3 protein, CDR3 DNA. A D gene is named only where the DNA matches it firmly. Only some rows state a clone size, as once, few, many or a class for expanded clones.

length: 14; J: TRBJ1-2; D: -; V: TRBV28; size: -; CDR3: CASSLHGANYGYTF; DNA: TGTGCCAGCAGTTTACACGGAGCTAACTATGGCTACACCTTC
length: 15; J: TRBJ2-7; D: TRBD1; V: TRBV27; size: -; CDR3: CASSLQGTVTYEQYF; DNA: TGTGCCAGCAGTTTGCAAGGGACAGTAACCTACGAGCAGTACTTC
length: 17; J: TRBJ2-7; D: TRBD2; V: TRBV10-2; size: -; CDR3: CASSESRLAGGPYEQYF; DNA: TGCGCCAGCAGTGAGTCGAGACTAGCGGGAGGGCCTTACGAGCAGTACTTC
length: 14; J: TRBJ2-1; D: TRBD1; V: TRBV5-1; size: -; CDR3: CASSLQGAANEQFF; DNA: TGCGCCAGCAGCTTACAGGGGGCAGCAAATGAGCAGTTCTTC
length: 13; J: TRBJ2-1; D: TRBD2; V: TRBV2; size: once; CDR3: CASTTSGRVGQFF; DNA: TGTGCCAGCACCACTAGCGGGAGGGTTGGGCAGTTCTTC
length: 17; J: TRBJ1-4; D: TRBD1; V: TRBV10-2; size: -; CDR3: CASSESGWTGYEEKLFF; DNA: TGCGCCAGCAGTGAGTCGGGATGGACAGGGTATGAAGAAAAACTGTTTTTT
length: 16; J: TRBJ2-1; D: TRBD2; V: TRBV6-1; size: -; CDR3: CASSEREREPRNEQFF; DNA: TGTGCCAGCAGTGAAAGAGAGCGGGAGCCCCGGAATGAGCAGTTCTTC
length: 22; J: TRBJ2-3; D: TRBD2; V: TRBV27; size: -; CDR3: CASSSQTQDWVGLAGRTDTQYF; DNA: TGTGCCAGCAGTTCCCAAACCCAGGACTGGGTGGGACTAGCGGGACGCACAGATACGCAGTATTTT
length: 13; J: TRBJ2-3; D: -; V: TRBV5-5; size: -; CDR3: CASDEVSTDTQYF; DNA: TGTGCCAGCGACGAGGTTAGCACAGATACGCAGTATTTT
length: 13; J: TRBJ1-1; D: -; V: TRBV19; size: once; CDR3: CASNVRANTEAFF; DNA: TGTGCCAGTAATGTCAGGGCGAACACTGAAGCTTTCTTT
length: 13; J: TRBJ2-7; D: -; V: TRBV27; size: once; CDR3: CASSLGALYEQYF; DNA: TGTGCCAGCAGTTTAGGGGCCCTCTACGAGCAGTACTTC
length: 16; J: TRBJ2-2; D: TRBD2; V: TRBV19; size: -; CDR3: CASSLVAGRLTGELFF; DNA: TGTGCCAGTAGTTTGGTAGCGGGTCGCTTGACCGGGGAGCTGTTTTTT
length: 12; J: TRBJ1-2; D: -; V: TRBV27; size: -; CDR3: CASGPTGSGYTF; DNA: TGTGCCAGCGGACCAACAGGGTCTGGCTACACCTTC
length: 11; J: TRBJ2-7; D: -; V: TRBV27; size: -; CDR3: CASSSAYEQYF; DNA: TGTGCCAGCAGTTCGGCCTACGAGCAGTACTTC
length: 17; J: TRBJ2-1; D: TRBD2; V: TRBV5-1; size: -; CDR3: CASSVLRAGANYNEQFF; DNA: TGCGCCAGCAGCGTCTTACGGGCGGGAGCTAACTACAATGAGCAGTTCTTC
length: 15; J: TRBJ2-5; D: -; V: TRBV30; size: -; CDR3: CAWSLQRGGRETQYF; DNA: TGTGCCTGGAGCCTTCAAAGGGGGGGCCGGGAGACCCAGTACTTC
length: 16; J: TRBJ2-1; D: TRBD2; V: TRBV5-3; size: -; CDR3: CARSRKLAGDANEQFF; DNA: TGTGCCAGAAGCCGAAAACTAGCGGGAGATGCCAATGAGCAGTTCTTC
length: 14; J: TRBJ1-5; D: -; V: TRBV2; size: -; CDR3: CASSTGLSNQPQHF; DNA: TGTGCCAGCAGCACAGGGCTCTCCAATCAGCCCCAGCATTTT
length: 13; J: TRBJ2-1; D: TRBD1; V: TRBV19; size: -; CDR3: CATRDSPLNEQFF; DNA: TGTGCCACCAGGGACAGCCCACTCAATGAGCAGTTCTTC
length: 15; J: TRBJ2-7; D: -; V: TRBV7-2; size: -; CDR3: CASSSPWGPYYEQYF; DNA: TGTGCCAGCAGCTCCCCCTGGGGCCCATACTACGAGCAGTACTTC
length: 12; J: TRBJ2-1; D: TRBD2; V: TRBV30; size: -; CDR3: CAWRGLAGQQFF; DNA: TGTGCCTGGAGGGGACTAGCGGGGCAGCAGTTCTTC
length: 13; J: TRBJ2-3; D: TRBD1; V: TRBV29-1; size: -; CDR3: CSVATGMTDTQYF; DNA: TGCAGCGTGGCGACAGGGATGACAGATACGCAGTATTTT
length: 17; J: TRBJ2-7; D: TRBD2; V: TRBV30; size: -; CDR3: CAWSNRSSSGRIYEQYF; DNA: TGTGCCTGGAGTAACCGCTCATCTAGCGGGAGGATATACGAGCAGTACTTC
length: 12; J: TRBJ1-2; D: -; V: TRBV6-4; size: -; CDR3: CASNGQNYGYTF; DNA: TGTGCCAGCAATGGACAGAACTATGGCTACACCTTC
length: 16; J: TRBJ2-3; D: TRBD2; V: TRBV5-4; size: -; CDR3: CASSLGTSGRTDTQYF; DNA: TGTGCCAGCAGCTTGGGGACTAGCGGGAGAACAGATACGCAGTATTTT
length: 16; J: TRBJ2-1; D: -; V: TRBV10-2; size: -; CDR3: CASSERGGRGNNEQFF; DNA: TGCGCCAGCAGTGAGAGGGGGGGGCGCGGCAACAATGAGCAGTTCTTC
length: 14; J: TRBJ2-7; D: -; V: TRBV4-1; size: once; CDR3: CASSQEVQSYEQYF; DNA: TGCGCCAGCAGCCAAGAGGTACAGTCCTACGAGCAGTACTTC
length: 13; J: TRBJ2-5; D: -; V: TRBV7-3; size: -; CDR3: CASSSSPQETQYF; DNA: TGTGCCAGCAGCTCGAGTCCTCAAGAGACCCAGTACTTC
length: 16; J: TRBJ2-1; D: -; V: TRBV6-6; size: -; CDR3: CASSYLSRGSYNEQFF; DNA: TGTGCCAGCAGTTACCTGTCCAGGGGCTCCTACAATGAGCAGTTCTTC
length: 17; J: TRBJ2-7; D: TRBD2; V: TRBV15; size: -; CDR3: CATSRESSGRSFNEQYF; DNA: TGTGCCACCAGCAGAGAATCGAGCGGGAGGTCTTTTAATGAGCAGTACTTC
length: 14; J: TRBJ1-2; D: -; V: TRBV28; size: -; CDR3: CASSSYRANYGYTF; DNA: TGTGCCAGCAGTTCGTACAGGGCTAACTATGGCTACACCTTC
length: 15; J: TRBJ1-4; D: -; V: TRBV7-2; size: once; CDR3: CASSKQGVGTEKLFF; DNA: TGTGCCAGCAGCAAACAGGGAGTGGGAACGGAAAAACTGTTTTTT
length: 19; J: TRBJ1-2; D: TRBD1; V: TRBV7-9; size: -; CDR3: CASSPWGGQAGGTGDGYTF; DNA: TGTGCCAGCAGCCCATGGGGGGGTCAAGCCGGAGGGACAGGGGATGGCTACACCTTC
length: 14; J: TRBJ2-3; D: -; V: TRBV4-1; size: -; CDR3: CASSQYLTVDTQYF; DNA: TGCGCCAGCAGCCAATATCTGACAGTAGATACGCAGTATTTT
length: 15; J: TRBJ2-1; D: TRBD2; V: TRBV6-5; size: -; CDR3: CASSLLAGGGNEQFF; DNA: TGTGCCAGCAGTCTGTTGGCGGGAGGGGGCAATGAGCAGTTCTTC
length: 16; J: TRBJ1-1; D: TRBD1; V: TRBV4-1; size: -; CDR3: CASSREIRGPNTEAFF; DNA: TGCGCCAGCAGCCGAGAGATTAGGGGGCCGAACACTGAAGCTTTCTTT
length: 14; J: TRBJ1-2; D: TRBD1; V: TRBV19; size: -; CDR3: CASTPGQANYGYTF; DNA: TGTGCCAGTACCCCGGGACAGGCGAACTATGGCTACACCTTC
length: 14; J: TRBJ1-5; D: -; V: TRBV6-1; size: -; CDR3: CASSEARGNQPQHF; DNA: TGTGCCAGCAGTGAAGCCAGGGGCAATCAGCCCCAGCATTTT
length: 11; J: TRBJ2-2; D: -; V: TRBV19; size: -; CDR3: CASGITGELFF; DNA: TGTGCCAGCGGTATCACCGGGGAGCTGTTTTTT
length: 13; J: TRBJ2-1; D: TRBD2; V: TRBV19; size: -; CDR3: CASSPGTRNEQFF; DNA: TGTGCCAGTAGCCCGGGGACTAGAAATGAGCAGTTCTTC
length: 17; J: TRBJ2-7; D: TRBD2; V: TRBV28; size: -; CDR3: CASSARQVGLAGDEQYF; DNA: TGTGCCAGCAGCGCACGACAGGTGGGACTAGCGGGAGACGAGCAGTACTTC
length: 13; J: TRBJ2-5; D: -; V: TRBV28; size: -; CDR3: CASSFEGVQTQYF; DNA: TGTGCCAGCAGTTTTGAGGGGGTGCAGACCCAGTACTTC
length: 16; J: TRBJ1-5; D: TRBD1; V: TRBV7-9; size: few; CDR3: CASSLVGGQGPQPQHF; DNA: TGTGCCAGCAGCTTAGTCGGGGGACAGGGTCCCCAGCCCCAGCATTTT
length: 14; J: TRBJ2-5; D: TRBD2; V: TRBV9; size: -; CDR3: CASSVGLAGETQYF; DNA: TGTGCCAGCAGCGTAGGGCTAGCGGGAGAGACCCAGTACTTC
length: 14; J: TRBJ2-7; D: TRBD2; V: TRBV19; size: -; CDR3: CASLRSSGMYEQYF; DNA: TGTGCCAGCCTTAGGTCTAGCGGGATGTACGAGCAGTACTTC
length: 17; J: TRBJ2-1; D: TRBD2; V: TRBV5-1; size: -; CDR3: CASSLGVGAGLLNEQFF; DNA: TGCGCCAGCAGCTTGGGGGTGGGAGCGGGACTTCTAAATGAGCAGTTCTTC
length: 15; J: TRBJ2-7; D: -; V: TRBV30; size: -; CDR3: CAWSTGGVSSYEQYF; DNA: TGTGCCTGGAGTACCGGGGGAGTAAGCTCCTACGAGCAGTACTTC
length: 16; J: TRBJ2-1; D: TRBD2; V: TRBV29-1; size: -; CDR3: CSARGGPGARYNEQFF; DNA: TGCAGCGCTCGGGGGGGTCCTGGGGCGCGGTACAATGAGCAGTTCTTC
length: 14; J: TRBJ2-1; D: TRBD1; V: TRBV6-6; size: -; CDR3: CASSPQPDRLFRFF; DNA: TGTGCCAGCAGTCCCCAACCGGACAGGTTATTTAGGTTCTTC
length: 17; J: TRBJ2-3; D: -; V: TRBV11-2; size: -; CDR3: CASSLGGLFRSTDTQYF; DNA: TGTGCCAGCAGCTTAGGGGGGCTCTTCCGTTCGACAGATACGCAGTATTTT
length: 15; J: TRBJ2-7; D: -; V: TRBV11-2; size: -; CDR3: CASSLTEIGPYEQYF; DNA: TGTGCCAGCAGCTTAACGGAGATTGGCCCCTACGAGCAGTACTTC
length: 16; J: TRBJ1-1; D: TRBD1; V: TRBV28; size: -; CDR3: CASSFPLTGRNTEAFF; DNA: TGTGCCAGCAGTTTCCCTCTGACAGGGAGAAACACTGAAGCTTTCTTT
length: 11; J: TRBJ2-3; D: -; V: TRBV29-1; size: -; CDR3: CSAHLTDTQYF; DNA: TGCAGCGCCCATTTGACAGATACGCAGTATTTT